This T cell receptor (beta chain) was recorded in a study of blood T cell repertoires in COVID-19. Study at large: Italy, Spain and the United States were the sources of the convalescent and acute COVID-19 samples.

The germline V gene has CDR1 SGHTA and CDR2 FQGTGA. This CDR3 is 19 amino acids long. With 3 bases removed from V and 2 bases from J, the gap between germline ends came to 26 bases. Per the authors' pipeline: Estimation of nucleated cell counts was performed using reference gene primer amplification. Produced via immunoSEQ multiplex PCR; TCRdb's table is partial and in-frame only. The V and J calls and clone size are taken from that table; D and trimming were inferred from the DNA. The data show over 300,000 clones, about 90% seen once. The TCR sequence derives from a man aged 35 to 55 with acute or convalescent COVID-19. Sequenced input: peripheral blood. The V call is TRBV7-3, the J call TRBJ2-7; perhaps TRBD1 as D (5 bases). CDR3 loop: CASSFNSADTLQGTYEQYF. In DNA, the CDR3 is TGTGCCAGCAGCTTCAACTCCGCGGACACTCTCCAAGGGACCTACGAGCAGTACTTC.